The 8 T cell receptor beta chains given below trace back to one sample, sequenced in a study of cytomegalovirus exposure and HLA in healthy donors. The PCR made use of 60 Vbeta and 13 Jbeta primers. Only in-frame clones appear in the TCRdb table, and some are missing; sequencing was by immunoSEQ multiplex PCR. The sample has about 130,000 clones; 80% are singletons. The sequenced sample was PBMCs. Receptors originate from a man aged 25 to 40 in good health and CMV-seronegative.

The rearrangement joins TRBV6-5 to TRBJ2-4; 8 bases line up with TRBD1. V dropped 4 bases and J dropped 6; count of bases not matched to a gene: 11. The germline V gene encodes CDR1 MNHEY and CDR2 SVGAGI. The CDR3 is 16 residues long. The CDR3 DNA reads TGTGCCAGCAGTTTCCTTGGACAGGGAGCGAGAAACATTCAGTACTTC. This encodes CASSFLGQGARNIQYF.

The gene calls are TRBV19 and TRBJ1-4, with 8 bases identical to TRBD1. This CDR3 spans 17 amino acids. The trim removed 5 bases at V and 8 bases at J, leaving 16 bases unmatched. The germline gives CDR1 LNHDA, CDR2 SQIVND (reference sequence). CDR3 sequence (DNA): TGTGCCAGTAGTTTCCAGGGGGCTTATCAAGCCACCGAAAAACTGTTTTTT. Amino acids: CASSFQGAYQATEKLFF.

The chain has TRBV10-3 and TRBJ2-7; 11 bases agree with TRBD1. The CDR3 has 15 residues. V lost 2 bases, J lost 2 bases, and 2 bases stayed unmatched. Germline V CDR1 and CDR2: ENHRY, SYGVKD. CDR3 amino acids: CAISEGGQGAYEQYF. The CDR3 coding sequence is TGTGCCATCAGTGAGGGGGGACAGGGGGCCTACGAGCAGTACTTC.

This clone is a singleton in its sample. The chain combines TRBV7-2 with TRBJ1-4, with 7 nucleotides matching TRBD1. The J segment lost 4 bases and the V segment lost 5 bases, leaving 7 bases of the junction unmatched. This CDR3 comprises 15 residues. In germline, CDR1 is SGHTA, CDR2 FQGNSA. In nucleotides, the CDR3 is TGTGCCAGCAGCGTCGGGAGGGGGCTTAATGAAAAACTGTTTTTT. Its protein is CASSVGRGLNEKLFF. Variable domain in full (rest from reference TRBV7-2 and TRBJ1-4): GAGVSQSPSNKVTEKGKDVELRCDPISGHTALYWYRQSLGQGLEFLIYFQGNSAPDKSGLPSDRFSAERTGGSVSTLTIQRTQQEDSAVYLCASSVGRGLNEKLFFGSGTQLSVL.

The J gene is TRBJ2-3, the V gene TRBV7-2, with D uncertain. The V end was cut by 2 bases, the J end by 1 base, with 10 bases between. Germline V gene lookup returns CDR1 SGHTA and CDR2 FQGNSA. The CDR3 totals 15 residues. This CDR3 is CASSLYASGTDTQYF. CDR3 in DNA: TGTGCCAGCAGCTTATATGCGAGCGGCACAGATACGCAGTATTTT.

Written as DNA, the CDR3 is TGTGCCAGCAGCTTCTTTGTTCGAGATACGCAGTATTTT. It is translated as CASSFFVRDTQYF. This rearrangement joins TRBV5-6 to TRBJ2-3, with D uncertain. The CDR3 is 13 amino acids. V lost 2 bases to trimming and J lost 5 bases, with 9 bases between them. Germline-derived CDR1 and CDR2 are SGHDT and YYEEEE.

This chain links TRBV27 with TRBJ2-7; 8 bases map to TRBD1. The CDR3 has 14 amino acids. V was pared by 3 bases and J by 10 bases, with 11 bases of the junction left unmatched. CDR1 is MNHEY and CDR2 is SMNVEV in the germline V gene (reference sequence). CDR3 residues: CASSFSSGQGVQYF. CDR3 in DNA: TGTGCCAGCAGTTTCAGTAGTGGACAGGGCGTTCAGTACTTC.

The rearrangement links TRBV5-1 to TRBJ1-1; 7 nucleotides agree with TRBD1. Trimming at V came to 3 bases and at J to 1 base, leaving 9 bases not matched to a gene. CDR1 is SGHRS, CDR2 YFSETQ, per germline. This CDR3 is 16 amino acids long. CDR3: CASSSQGVRRNTEAFF. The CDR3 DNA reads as TGCGCCAGCAGCTCGCAGGGGGTACGTAGGAACACTGAAGCTTTCTTT.